The next 13 T cell receptor beta chains were all read from a single sample in a study of cytomegalovirus exposure and HLA in healthy donors. The PCR contained 60 Vbeta and 13 Jbeta primers. Produced via immunoSEQ multiplex PCR; TCRdb's table is partial and in-frame only. The table shows 100,000 to 120,000 clones, with around 76% occurring only once. The sample taken for sequencing was PBMCs. The source of these receptors is a man in his forties in good health and CMV-seropositive.

This clone came up a few times. V gene TRBV28 combines with J gene TRBJ2-4; the D gene is possibly TRBD1 (5 bases). The ends were cut back, 3 bases at V and 4 bases at J, with 10 bases in the middle. Looked up from germline, CDR1 is MDHEN and CDR2 is SYDVKM. CDR3 size: 14 residues. CDR3 sequence reads: CASSFLQGKNIQYF. CDR3 DNA sequence: TGTGCCAGCAGTTTTCTGCAGGGTAAAAACATTCAGTACTTC. Variable domain in full (rest from reference TRBV28 and TRBJ2-4): DVKVTQSSRYLVKRTGEKVFLECVQDMDHENMFWYRQDPGLGLRLIYFSYDVKMKEKGDIPEGYSVSREKKERFSLILESASTNQTSMYLCASSFLQGKNIQYFGAGTRLSVL.

This clone was found a few times. The chain couples TRBV9 to TRBJ1-2, with 7 bases identical to TRBD1. V gave up 4 bases and J gave up 5 bases; unmatched junction bases: 8. Germline values: CDR1 SGDLS, CDR2 YYNGEE. There are 14 residues in the CDR3. The CDR3 DNA reads as TGTGCCAGCAGCCCGGACAGGAGCCAGTATGGCTACACCTTC. This encodes CASSPDRSQYGYTF.

The chain combines TRBV12-5 with TRBJ2-1, with 7 positions matching TRBD2. The CDR3 has 15 amino acids. The ends lost 7 bases at V and 3 bases at J; junction bases unmatched: 9. Per germline, CDR1 LGHNT and CDR2 FRNRAP. The CDR3 here is CASDSPSGLYNEQFF. The CDR3 DNA is TGTGCTAGTGATTCCCCTAGCGGACTCTACAATGAGCAGTTCTTC.

About this clone: One end of the junction does not line up with germline, which may come from a read error. The chain couples TRBV7-7 to TRBJ2-2; 9 positions match TRBD1. The length of the CDR3 is 16 residues. In germline, CDR1 is SSHAT, CDR2 FNYEAQ (reference sequence). This CDR3 is CASSRRQGANTGELFF. The CDR3 DNA reads as TGTGCTAGCAGCCGACGACAGGGGGCGAACACCGGGGAGCTGTTTTTT.

The V call is TRBV7-2, the J call TRBJ2-5; 12 bases are shared with TRBD2. The junction had 8 bases not matched to a gene; V was cut back by 5 bases and J by 4 bases. This CDR3 has 16 amino acids. In germline, CDR1 is SGHTA, CDR2 FQGNSA. The CDR3 region has the DNA TGTGCCAGCAGCCCAGGGACTAGCGGGCGGCGAGAGACCCAGTACTTC. Translating gives CASSPGTSGRRETQYF.

The chain employs TRBV5-1 and TRBJ2-7, with D perhaps TRBD1 (5 bases). Germline loops: CDR1 SGHRS, CDR2 YFSETQ. Trimming stripped 0 bases from V and 4 bases from J, with 11 bases between. The CDR3 is 14 amino acids. This CDR3 reads CASSLGQKLYEQYF. For the CDR3, the DNA is TGCGCCAGCAGCTTGGGACAGAAGCTGTACGAGCAGTACTTC.

This chain links TRBV7-6 with TRBJ2-7, with TRBD2 as a possible D gene (5 bases). The CDR3 extends over 13 amino acids. Trimming removed 2 bases from V and 4 bases from J, with 9 bases in between. Germline V gene lookup returns CDR1 SGHVS and CDR2 FNYEAQ. CDR3: CASSLFRGYEQYF. CDR3 DNA sequence: TGTGCCAGCAGCTTATTCCGGGGTTACGAGCAGTACTTC.

A few counts support this clone. CDR3 sequence (DNA): TGTGCCTGGGGCCGGGGGATAGACTACGAGCAGTACTTC. This codes for CAWGRGIDYEQYF. V gene TRBV30 combines with J gene TRBJ2-7; possibly TRBD2 for D (6 bases). The CDR3 consists of 13 residues. Trimming took off 5 bases at V and 3 bases at J, with 14 bases between the two ends. Germline CDR1 GTSNPN, CDR2 SVGIG (reference sequence). The full variable domain, completed using reference TRBV30 and TRBJ2-7, is SQTIHQWPATLVQPVGSPLSLECTVEGTSNPNLYWYRQAAGRGLQLLFYSVGIGQISSEVPQNLSASRPQDRQFILSSKKLLLSDSGFYLCAWGRGIDYEQYFGPGTRLTVT.

The chain uses TRBV19 and TRBJ1-1; no reliable D call. The CDR3 runs 14 residues. The germline V gene has CDR1 LNHDA and CDR2 SQIVND (reference sequence). Trimming stripped 0 bases from V and 8 bases from J, with 13 bases between. The CDR3 region has the DNA TGTGCCAGTAGTATAGAAGCGGGTCCCGGAGAAGCTTTCTTT. Encoded protein: CASSIEAGPGEAFF.

This chain connects TRBV7-9 to TRBJ1-2; 9 bases line up with TRBD1. CDR3 size: 16 residues. CDR1 SEHNR and CDR2 FQNEAQ come from the germline V gene (reference sequence). Trimming cost V 1 base and J 7 bases; bases outside gene matches: 10. The CDR3, as DNA: TGTGCCAGCAGCTTAGAGGGACAGGGCGCCCGTCGTGGCTACACCTTC. It encodes CASSLEGQGARRGYTF.

The V and J genes are TRBV10-3 and TRBJ2-5, with D perhaps TRBD1 (6 bases). Looked up from germline, CDR1 is ENHRY and CDR2 is SYGVKD. This CDR3 contains 17 residues. V was shortened by 6 bases and J by 2 bases, with 22 bases between the two germline ends. This chain's CDR3 is CAIRGPTGRFGQETQYF. The CDR3 region has the DNA TGTGCCATCAGAGGCCCGACAGGCAGATTTGGGCAAGAGACCCAGTACTTC.

The V call is TRBV6-5, the J call TRBJ1-1; D remains unclear. The CDR3 runs to 15 residues. With 8 bases removed from V and 1 base from J, the gap between germline ends came to 17 bases. The germline CDR1 and CDR2 sequences are MNHEY and SVGAGI. CDR3 sequence: CASASAEGGNTEAFF. The CDR3 DNA reads as TGTGCCAGCGCGTCCGCCGAAGGAGGGAACACTGAAGCTTTCTTT.

The chain joins TRBV5-1 to TRBJ1-5; the D gene is possibly TRBD1 (6 bases). The CDR3 loop spans 15 amino acids. With 4 bases removed from V and 0 bases from J, the gap between germline ends came to 11 bases. CDR1 is SGHRS and CDR2 is YFSETQ in the germline V gene. CDR3 loop: CASSPTGDSNQPQHF. CDR3 DNA: TGCGCCAGCAGCCCGACAGGTGATAGCAATCAGCCCCAGCATTTT.